These T cell receptor beta chains were read from a single sample in a study of blood T cell repertoires in COVID-19. The repertoire was sequenced with immunoSEQ multiplex PCR; TCRdb's copy has only in-frame clones and lacks some. The sample records some 120,000 clones, 75% to 85% being singletons. Material: peripheral blood. The receptor source for this set is a human donor in a cohort sampled during active COVID-19. The CDR3 runs from the conserved cysteine through the conserved F or W.

V,J,CDR3
TRBV7-9,TRBJ2-7,CASSPNVGTLSYEQYF
TRBV4-3,TRBJ1-2,CASGQAGSHYGYTF
TRBV9,TRBJ2-3,CASSVGDFEQGTQYF
TRBV28,TRBJ2-7,CASSAREGGQYF
TRBV5-3,TRBJ2-7,CARSLGLEDSYEQYF
TRBV6-2/TRBV6-3,TRBJ1-1,CASSYSIAITGAFF
TRBV2,TRBJ2-7,CASTGGRSYEQYF
TRBV7-8,TRBJ2-7,CASSLGTPQGFSYEQYF
TRBV7-6,TRBJ1-1,CASSSDPTWRGNTEAFF
TRBV10-3,TRBJ1-5,CAISEDRDGNQPQHF
TRBV21-1,TRBJ2-7,CASSQPRTETSYEQYF
TRBV7-6,TRBJ2-5,CASSLTKTPLETQYF
TRBV10-3,TRBJ1-3,CAIRDSGGNTIYF
TRBV5-1,TRBJ2-3,CASSLATRGTDTQYF
TRBV5-6,TRBJ1-1,CASSLGALSAFF
TRBV28,TRBJ2-7,CATRRGQQYEQYF
TRBV7-6,TRBJ2-1,CASSLFQGNEQFF
TRBV6-5,TRBJ1-1,CASKPTGSGTEAFF
TRBV5-8,TRBJ2-7,CASSLVAGRSYEQYF
TRBV7-9,TRBJ1-1,CASSLVGTGAEAFF
TRBV7-2,TRBJ2-5,CASRRAPDGGETQYF
TRBV24-1,TRBJ2-1,CATSDLGLAGGYEQFF
TRBV4-2,TRBJ1-2,CASSQEGTAANYGYTF
TRBV20-1,TRBJ2-7,CSASSGGRAEQYF
TRBV18,TRBJ2-7,CASSPRGHYEQYF
TRBV21-1,TRBJ1-1,CASSRHPSEAFF
TRBV5-1,TRBJ1-6,CASSLDGANSPLHF
TRBV19,TRBJ1-3,CASTRTGEITGNTIYF
TRBV19,TRBJ1-1,CATLLQGGFTEAFF
TRBV6-5,TRBJ2-6,CASSRRGAGANVLTF
TRBV9,TRBJ2-2,CASGGTGELFF
TRBV5-5,TRBJ2-7,CASSLGFALGTYEQYF
TRBV12-3/TRBV12-4,TRBJ2-3,CASSREGTDTQYF
TRBV5-5,TRBJ1-2,CASSANQGFGYYGYTF
TRBV28,TRBJ1-2,CASSFSPGGYTF
TRBV5-1,TRBJ2-1,CASQRTGRNNEQFF
TRBV7-9,TRBJ1-1,CASSLVGQENTEAFF
TRBV14,TRBJ1-6,CASSQAYLFPLVPLHF
TRBV5-1,TRBJ2-1,CASRRDTYNEQFF
TRBV6-2/TRBV6-3,TRBJ2-1,CASSPGLAGGLEFF
TRBV28,TRBJ2-3,CASSFGSDTQYF
TRBV30,TRBJ1-1,CAWRPPGQGSEAFF
TRBV11-3,TRBJ1-4,CASSHRVTNEKLFF
TRBV6-5,TRBJ1-2,CASSYVRRAANYGYTF
TRBV28,TRBJ2-5,CASSLAGVLETQYF